One sample yielded the 24 T cell receptor beta chains listed below, sequenced in a study of CD8 T cells in ankylosing spondylitis. Study results and limitations: In ankylosing spondylitis blood, a motif of eight highly homologous TCR beta variants appeared characteristic.

Antigens of these TCRs are unknown. MiXCR, run by TCRdb on the 5' RACE reads, gives a single entry per CDR3 protein. Of about 500,000 distinct CDR3 sequences in the sample, 5.3% were seen once. Material: blood, either unsorted or a sorted T cell fraction (not recorded which). The receptors here all came from a male donor with ankylosing spondylitis.

This clonotype was counted ten times or more. V usage is TRBV6-1 and J usage is TRBJ2-1; D may be TRBD2 (5 bases). Between the trimmed V and J ends, which lost 8 bases and 9 bases, there was a span of 8 bases. The CDR3 has 10 residues. Per the germline V gene, CDR1 is MNHNS and CDR2 is SASEGT. CDR3 coding DNA: TGTGCCAGCGCTCGGGGTGAGCAGTTCTTC. Translating gives CASARGEQFF.

This clonotype was detected many times. The chain recombines TRBV6-1 with TRBJ1-1; 8 nucleotides line up with TRBD1. The CDR3 is made up of 14 amino acids. Losses at the gene ends were 6 bases for V and 5 bases for J; bases not matched to a gene: 8. Germline assignment: CDR1 MNHNS and CDR2 SASEGT. DNA for the CDR3: TGTGCCAGCAGACCTCACAGGGGGAGTACTGAAGCTTTCTTT. The encoded protein is CASRPHRGSTEAFF.

This clonotype has a count of ten or more. The chain uses TRBV20-1 and TRBJ2-7; 11 nucleotides agree with TRBD1. Per the germline V gene, CDR1 is DFQATT and CDR2 is SNEGSKA (reference sequence). V trimming: 2 bases; J trimming: 3 bases; junction bases outside the gene matches: 6. This CDR3 is built from 15 residues. The CDR3 loop reads CSARPAGTGGYEQYF. The CDR3 region has the DNA TGCAGTGCTAGACCGGCAGGGACAGGGGGCTACGAGCAGTACTTC.

This clonotype has ten or more counts. This chain links TRBV12-3 or TRBV12-4 with TRBJ1-4; 7 bases are a match to TRBD1. J lost 7 bases, V lost 4 bases, and 6 bases had no gene match. The CDR3 contains 14 residues. CDR3 region: CASSSNRGFEKLFF. The CDR3 DNA follows: TGTGCCAGCAGTTCCAACAGGGGATTTGAAAAACTGTTTTTT.

This clonotype occurred many times. The chain has TRBV5-1 and TRBJ2-5; D unresolved. Germline assignment: CDR1 SGHRS and CDR2 YFSETQ. Trimming took 4 bases from V and 4 from J, leaving 17 bases between them. This CDR3 comprises 15 residues. CDR3 nucleotides: TGCGCCAGCAGCATACCCGTTTTCGAGGCAGAGACCCAGTACTTC. Amino acid sequence: CASSIPVFEAETQYF.

This clonotype showed up many times. This rearrangement joins TRBV9 to TRBJ2-3; D call uncertain. V shed 0 bases and J shed 0 bases, with 5 bases lying between them. Germline V CDR1 and CDR2: SGDLS, YYNGEE. The CDR3 covers 14 residues. As DNA, the CDR3 is TGTGCCAGCAGCGTAGACCCTAGCACAGATACGCAGTATTTT. Protein sequence: CASSVDPSTDTQYF.

This clonotype has a count of ten or more. The chain employs TRBV5-1 and TRBJ2-1; the D gene is possibly TRBD1 (5 bases). The CDR3 contains 15 residues. The germline CDR1 and CDR2 sequences are SGHRS and YFSETQ. Trimming left V 0 bases short and J 8 bases short, with 15 bases between. This CDR3 is CASSLADIRVDEQFF. The CDR3 nucleotides are TGCGCCAGCAGCTTGGCCGACATCAGGGTAGATGAGCAGTTCTTC.

This clonotype was recorded many times. V usage is TRBV20-1 and J usage is TRBJ2-7; tentatively, D is TRBD1 (8 bases). The ends were cut back, 7 bases at V and 5 bases at J, with 18 bases in the middle. Germline V CDR1 and CDR2: DFQATT, SNEGSKA (reference sequence). The CDR3 extends over 13 amino acids. The CDR3 spells CSGEGTGIDEQYF. The CDR3 DNA is TGCAGTGGGGAGGGGACAGGAATCGACGAGCAGTACTTC.

At least ten counts were recorded for this clonotype. This chain joins TRBV5-1 and TRBJ2-5; D not resolved. The ends were cut back, 0 bases at V and 4 bases at J, with 10 bases in the middle. This CDR3 has 14 residues. Per germline, CDR1 SGHRS and CDR2 YFSETQ. CDR3 region: CASSLEGPGETQYF. The CDR3 DNA sequence: TGCGCCAGCAGCTTGGAGGGCCCCGGAGAGACCCAGTACTTC. Full variable domain (rest looked up from reference TRBV5-1 and TRBJ2-5): KAGVTQTPRYLIKTRGQQVTLSCSPISGHRSVSWYQQTPGQGLQFLFEYFSETQRNKGNFPGRFSGRQFSNSRSEMNVSTLELGDSALYLCASSLEGPGETQYFGPGTRLLVL.

This clonotype has ten or more counts. This chain links TRBV20-1 with TRBJ1-5; no clear D. V was pared by 1 base and J by 0 bases, with 10 bases between. Germline-derived CDR1 and CDR2 are DFQATT and SNEGSKA (reference sequence). This CDR3 is 15 amino acids long. CDR3 residues: CSARVQAYSNQPQHF. CDR3 nucleotide sequence: TGCAGTGCTAGAGTCCAAGCTTATAGCAATCAGCCCCAGCATTTT.

This clonotype was seen ten or more times. The chain employs TRBV29-1 and TRBJ2-3; possibly TRBD1 for D (5 bases). The CDR3 contains 13 residues. Trimming cost V 4 bases and J 1 base, with 9 bases left between them. Germline CDR1 SQVTM, CDR2 ANQGSEA. The CDR3 coding sequence is TGCAGCGTTGTTACGACAGGCACAGATACGCAGTATTTT. It yields the protein CSVVTTGTDTQYF.

This clonotype was picked up many times. This chain uses TRBV6-1 with TRBJ2-2; 7 positions agree with TRBD1. The CDR3 consists of 14 residues. In germline, CDR1 is MNHNS, CDR2 SASEGT. V shed 6 bases, J shed 6 bases, and the junction held 7 bases outside the gene matches. The CDR3 loop reads CASRFETGSGELFF. CDR3 bases: TGTGCCAGCAGGTTCGAGACAGGGTCCGGGGAGCTGTTTTTT.

This clonotype was counted ten times or more. The chain combines TRBV21-1 with TRBJ1-2; the table's TRBD1 call for D was not verified on the DNA. TRBV21-1 is a listed pseudogene. The length of the CDR3 is 17 residues. CDR3 loop: CASSKDDRVIANYGYTF. The CDR3 DNA is TGTGCCAGCAGCAAAGATGACAGGGTTATAGCTAACTATGGCTACACCTTC.

This clonotype was detected a few times. This sequence joins TRBV9 and TRBJ2-1, with D unresolved. The CDR3 sequence is 13 residues long. Trimming cost V 0 bases and J 8 bases, with 9 bases left between them. CDR1 and CDR2 (germline): SGDLS, YYNGEE. This CDR3 reads CASSVVVEDEQFF. CDR3 in DNA: TGTGCCAGCAGCGTAGTTGTTGAGGATGAGCAGTTCTTC.

This clonotype showed up many times. The chain joins TRBV5-1 to TRBJ2-2, with D perhaps matching TRBD1 or TRBD2 (6 bases each). Looked up from germline, CDR1 is SGHRS and CDR2 is YFSETQ. The CDR3 has 14 residues. Trimming took off 3 bases at V and 4 bases at J, with 10 bases between the two ends. CDR3 loop: CASSWRGSTGELFF. DNA of the CDR3: TGCGCCAGCAGCTGGAGGGGGAGCACCGGGGAGCTGTTTTTT.

This clonotype was counted many times. The chain has TRBV10-3 and TRBJ2-3; no firm D call. The germline V and J ends were trimmed by 10 bases and 0 bases, with 11 bases remaining between them. Germline V gene lookup returns CDR1 ENHRY and CDR2 SYGVKD. This CDR3 has 13 amino acids. DNA of the CDR3: TGTGCCACCCAGGTACCCAGCACAGATACGCAGTATTTT. Its translation is CATQVPSTDTQYF.

This clonotype appeared many times. The chain combines TRBV7-2 with TRBJ1-1; D is possibly TRBD1 (6 bases). The CDR3 contains 13 residues. Trimming took 5 bases from V and 11 from J, leaving 18 bases between them. Per the germline V gene, CDR1 is SGHTA and CDR2 is FQGNSA. CDR3 bases: TGTGCCAGCAGCCCAGGGGTATCCCTTCCCGCTTTCTTT. Translation: CASSPGVSLPAFF.

The rearrangement uses TRBV4-1 and TRBJ2-1, with TRBD2 as a possible D gene (6 bases). From germline, CDR1 is MGHRA and CDR2 YSYEKL. The germline V and J ends were trimmed by 5 bases and 6 bases, with 14 bases remaining between them. The CDR3 has 14 residues. CDR3: CASSSRDSFNEQFF. CDR3 nucleotides: TGCGCCAGCAGCTCCCGGGACTCGTTCAATGAGCAGTTCTTC.

This clonotype was observed many times. This chain connects TRBV20-1 to TRBJ2-7; TRBD2 matches at 8 bases. The CDR3 covers 13 residues. Trimming took 5 bases from V and 7 from J; bases not matched to a gene: 10. Germline assignment: CDR1 DFQATT and CDR2 SNEGSKA (reference sequence). The CDR3 here is CSARPAGAWEQYF. In nucleotides, the CDR3 is TGCAGTGCTCGGCCAGCGGGAGCTTGGGAGCAGTACTTC.

This clonotype was picked up many times. This rearrangement joins TRBV5-6 to TRBJ2-2; D is uncertain. Germline CDR1 is SGHDT and CDR2 is YYEEEE. With 0 bases removed from V and 3 bases from J, the gap between germline ends came to 6 bases. The CDR3 consists of 14 residues. CDR3 nucleotides: TGTGCCAGCAGCTTGGTGGTATACACCGGGGAGCTGTTTTTT. Residues: CASSLVVYTGELFF.

There are many counts of this clonotype. V is TRBV7-2 and J is TRBJ2-7; a possible D gene is TRBD2 (6 bases). In germline, CDR1 is SGHTA, CDR2 FQGNSA. Trimming took off 6 bases at V and 1 base at J, with 13 bases between the two ends. The CDR3 spans 14 residues. CDR3 nucleotide sequence: TGTGCCAGCAGTAGAGGACTAATTTCCTACGAGCAGTACTTC. Its translation is CASSRGLISYEQYF.

This clonotype was observed many times. This chain links TRBV20-1 with TRBJ2-7; 10 positions agree with TRBD1. Trimming cost V 3 bases and J 4 bases; bases outside gene matches: 6. The germline V gene has CDR1 DFQATT and CDR2 SNEGSKA (reference sequence). This CDR3 comprises 14 residues. CDR3 nucleotide sequence: TGCAGTGCTAGTGGGGACAGGGGTTTTTACGAGCAGTACTTC. Its translation is CSASGDRGFYEQYF.

This clonotype was seen repeatedly, ten times or more. This chain joins TRBV7-2 and TRBJ2-5, with D perhaps matching TRBD2 (6 bases). The CDR3 covers 12 residues. CDR1 is SGHTA, CDR2 FQGNSA, per germline. The V end was cut by 3 bases, the J end by 9 bases, with 11 bases between. CDR3 sequence reads: CASSFYGLPQYF. In DNA, the CDR3 is TGTGCCAGCAGCTTTTATGGACTACCCCAGTACTTC. Variable domain in full (rest from reference TRBV7-2 and TRBJ2-5): GAGVSQSPSNKVTEKGKDVELRCDPISGHTALYWYRQSLGQGLEFLIYFQGNSAPDKSGLPSDRFSAERTGGSVSTLTIQRTQQEDSAVYLCASSFYGLPQYFGPGTRLLVL.

This clonotype appeared many times. The chain joins TRBV5-1 to TRBJ2-1; 10 positions agree with TRBD1. V dropped 4 bases and J dropped 4; count of bases not matched to a gene: 8. Germline-derived CDR1 and CDR2 are SGHRS and YFSETQ. The CDR3 has 16 amino acids. The CDR3: CASSPRQGAGYNEQFF. The DNA for the CDR3 is TGCGCCAGCAGCCCACGACAGGGGGCAGGTTACAATGAGCAGTTCTTC.